This is a list of T cell receptor beta chains from one sample in a study of blood T cell repertoires in COVID-19. Sequenced by immunoSEQ multiplex PCR; TCRdb stores in-frame clones only, minus some. The sample includes under 300,000 clones, about nine tenths of them seen just once. The sample was PBMCs or T cells enriched from blood (not recorded which). These receptors came from a woman aged 40 to 55 who had recovered from COVID-19. The conserved cysteine and the conserved F or W are not part of the CDR3 here.

j_gene,v_gene,len,CDR3aa
TRBJ2-3,TRBV11-2,15,ASSGVGGLLSTDTQY
TRBJ2-1,TRBV18,13,ASSRTSGGVDEQF
TRBJ2-1,TRBV7-2,14,ASSLGLAESYNEQF
TRBJ2-5,TRBV9,15,ASSVAPGGTSQETQY
TRBJ1-2,TRBV19,12,ASSTRQGAVGYT
TRBJ1-2,TRBV3-1/TRBV3-2,14,ASSIGTVAGGYGYT
TRBJ1-2,TRBV19,11,ASSMTGGRGYT
TRBJ2-1,TRBV5-1,13,ASSLVAGLTNEQF
TRBJ1-1,TRBV19,13,ASSIVGQGGTEAF
TRBJ2-1,TRBV7-9,13,ASSFKGGTYNEQF
TRBJ1-1,TRBV5-6,13,ASSETGATNTEAF
TRBJ2-5,TRBV4-3,13,ASSRGTSGSETQY
TRBJ2-3,TRBV4-2,13,ASSQDLAGADTQY
TRBJ1-6,TRBV27,11,ATSDRGDSPLH
TRBJ1-3,TRBV3-1/TRBV3-2,12,ASSQGGDFNTIY
TRBJ2-5,TRBV7-3,13,ASSLIASGQETQY
TRBJ2-1,TRBV6-5,13,ATRTSGATYNEQF
TRBJ1-1,TRBV6-5,11,ASSYSGWQGAF
TRBJ1-5,TRBV5-1,11,ASSNGTGQPQH
TRBJ2-7,TRBV7-2,13,ASSSESTGAYEQY
TRBJ2-2,TRBV5-1,14,ASTLPSGANTGELF
TRBJ1-2,TRBV9,10,ASSPTGVGYT
TRBJ2-2,TRBV18,13,ASSPGLAGTGELF
TRBJ1-1,TRBV19,11,ASTTPGGTEAF
TRBJ2-2,TRBV7-2,14,ASSFEGVKLAGELF
TRBJ2-6,TRBV2,13,ASSATASGANVLT
TRBJ2-7,TRBV18,13,ASSPPRGQIGEQY
TRBJ2-7,TRBV7-9,13,ASSSTRGLFYEQY
TRBJ1-5,TRBV5-5,12,ASSPRDRNQPQH
TRBJ1-1,TRBV7-9,13,ASSLSPGSNTEAF
TRBJ1-2,TRBV27,14,ASSLSITTANYGYT
TRBJ2-1,TRBV9,13,ASSAAVSRYNEQF
TRBJ1-1,TRBV2,12,ASSGTGLNTEAF
TRBJ2-5,TRBV6-2/TRBV6-3,13,ASSYEFTRRETQY
TRBJ2-7,TRBV7-9,11,ASSFGGGDEQY
TRBJ1-1,TRBV19,12,ASSRREGNTEAF
TRBJ2-7,TRBV2,10,ASGEYYHEQY
TRBJ2-1,TRBV2,14,ASSEAGTGAYNEQF
TRBJ1-1,TRBV11-2,13,ASSSQTVGNTEAF
TRBJ1-3,TRBV5-1,13,ASSLQGSEGNTIY